Here is one T cell receptor beta chain with its context. Its specificity is unknown. This sample was included in a study of cytomegalovirus exposure and HLA in healthy donors. Overall study results and limits: TCR beta chains associated with HLA were, in a later analysis, more clonally expanded than equally common others. Reported performance of the classifier showed diagnosis of cytomegalovirus status with high specificity and sensitivity.

The CDR3 contains 17 residues. The V end was cut by 1 base, the J end by 3 bases, with 17 bases between. CDR1 is MGHRA, CDR2 YSYEKL, per germline. Both 60 Vbeta primers and 13 Jbeta primers went into the PCR. Here immunoSEQ multiplex PCR was the method, and the copy in TCRdb shows in-frame clones only, minus some. The table for this sample gives 40,000 or so clones. The rearrangement joins TRBV4-1 to TRBJ2-3; D not resolved. The material sequenced was PBMCs. The source is a woman aged 25 to 39 in good health and CMV-seropositive. The CDR3 sequence: CASSQAPLRSSTDTQYF. The CDR3, as DNA: TGCGCCAGCAGCCAAGCTCCTTTGAGGAGCTCGACAGATACGCAGTATTTT.